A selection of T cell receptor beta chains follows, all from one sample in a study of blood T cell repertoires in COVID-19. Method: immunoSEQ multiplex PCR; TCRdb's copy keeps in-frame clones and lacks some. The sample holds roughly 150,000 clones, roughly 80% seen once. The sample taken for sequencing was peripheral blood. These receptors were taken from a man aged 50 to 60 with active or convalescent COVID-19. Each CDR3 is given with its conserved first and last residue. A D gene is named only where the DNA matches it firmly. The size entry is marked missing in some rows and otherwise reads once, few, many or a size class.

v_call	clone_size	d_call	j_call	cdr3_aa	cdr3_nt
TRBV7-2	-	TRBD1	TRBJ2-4	CASSKVPDRERNIQYF	TGTGCCAGCAGCAAGGTACCTGACAGGGAGAGAAACATTCAGTACTTC
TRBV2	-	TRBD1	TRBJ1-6	CASSSRDRASPLHF	TGTGCCAGCAGTAGCCGGGACAGGGCTTCACCCCTCCACTTT
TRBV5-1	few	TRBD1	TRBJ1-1	CASSLHSPTGGYTEAFF	TGCGCCAGCAGCCTACATTCCCCGACAGGGGGATACACTGAAGCTTTCTTT
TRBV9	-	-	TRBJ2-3	CASSVSPGDRTDTQYF	TGTGCCAGCAGCGTAAGTCCGGGGGACCGCACAGATACGCAGTATTTT
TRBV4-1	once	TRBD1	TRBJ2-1	CASSHGQGADNEQFF	TGCGCCAGCAGCCATGGACAGGGTGCGGACAATGAGCAGTTCTTC
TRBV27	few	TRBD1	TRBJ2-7	CASSLAGQGLYEQYF	TGTGCCAGCAGTTTGGCGGGACAGGGCCTCTACGAGCAGTACTTC
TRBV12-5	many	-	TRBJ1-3	CASGLDSSSGNTIYF	TGTGCTAGTGGTTTGGACAGTAGCTCTGGAAACACCATATATTTT
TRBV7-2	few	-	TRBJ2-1	CASSLEASVSEQFF	TGTGCCAGCAGCTTAGAGGCCAGCGTGAGTGAGCAGTTCTTC
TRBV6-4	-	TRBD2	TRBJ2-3	CASSETGGGRAADTQYF	TGTGCCAGCAGTGAGACAGGTGGCGGGAGGGCCGCAGATACGCAGTATTTT
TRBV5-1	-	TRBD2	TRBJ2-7	CASSLTLAGIDYEQYF	TGCGCCAGCAGCTTAACCCTAGCGGGAATCGACTACGAGCAGTACTTC
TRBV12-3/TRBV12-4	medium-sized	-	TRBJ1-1	CASTPQRVGQAFF	TGTGCCAGCACCCCACAGCGGGTAGGCCAAGCTTTCTTT
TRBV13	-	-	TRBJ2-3	CASSPSGTSTDTQYF	TGTGCCAGCAGCCCTTCCGGGACTAGCACAGATACGCAGTATTTT
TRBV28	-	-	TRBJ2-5	CASSLGGPETQYF	TGTGCCAGCAGCCTCGGAGGGCCTGAGACCCAGTACTTC
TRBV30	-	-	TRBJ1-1	CAWGGGAWNTEAFF	TGTGCCTGGGGAGGCGGGGCTTGGAACACTGAAGCTTTCTTT
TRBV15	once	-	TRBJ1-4	CATSRDFGQGFNEKLFF	TGTGCCACCAGCAGAGATTTTGGACAAGGGTTCAATGAAAAACTGTTTTTT
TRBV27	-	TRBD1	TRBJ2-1	CATTKGAQADNEQFF	TGTGCCACCACGAAGGGGGCACAGGCGGACAATGAGCAGTTCTTC
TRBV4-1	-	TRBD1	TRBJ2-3	CASRAGTGPTDTQYF	TGCGCCAGCCGAGCCGGGACAGGGCCCACAGATACGCAGTATTTT
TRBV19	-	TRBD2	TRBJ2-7	CASSPGLAGAYEQYF	TGTGCCAGTAGTCCCGGACTAGCGGGAGCCTACGAGCAGTACTTC
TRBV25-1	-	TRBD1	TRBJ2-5	CASSDLGQGLETQYF	TGTGCCAGCAGTGATTTGGGACAGGGGCTAGAGACCCAGTACTTC
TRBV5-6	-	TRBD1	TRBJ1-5	CASSLGTGEYQPQHF	TGTGCCAGCAGCTTAGGGACAGGGGAGTATCAGCCCCAGCATTTT
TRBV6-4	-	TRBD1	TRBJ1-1	CASRKDRGATEAFF	TGTGCCAGCAGAAAGGACAGGGGCGCCACTGAAGCTTTCTTT
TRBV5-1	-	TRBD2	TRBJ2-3	CASSDDLRTSGTDTQYF	TGCGCCAGCAGCGACGACCTGAGGACTAGCGGAACAGATACGCAGTATTTT
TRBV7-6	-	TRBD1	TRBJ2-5	CASSFSRQGGLRFQETQYF	TGTGCCAGCAGCTTTTCGAGACAGGGGGGACTAAGGTTCCAAGAGACCCAGTACTTC
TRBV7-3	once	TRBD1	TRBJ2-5	CASSVTGGSETQYF	TGTGCCAGCAGCGTAACAGGGGGCAGTGAGACCCAGTACTTC
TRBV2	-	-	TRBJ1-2	CASSETDLYGYTF	TGTGCCAGCAGTGAAACAGATTTGTATGGCTACACCTTC
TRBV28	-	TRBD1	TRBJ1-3	CASSFDRDGNTIYF	TGTGCCAGCAGTTTTGACAGGGACGGAAACACCATATATTTT
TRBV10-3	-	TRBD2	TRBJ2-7	CAISEPPDRAGTSGVYEQYF	TGTGCCATCAGTGAGCCCCCGGACAGGGCAGGGACTAGCGGCGTCTACGAGCAGTACTTC
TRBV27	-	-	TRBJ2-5	CASSRASRQETQYF	TGTGCCAGCAGTAGGGCTAGCCGGCAAGAGACCCAGTACTTC
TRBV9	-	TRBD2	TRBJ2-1	CASSVAPTRTSGSYNEQFF	TGTGCCAGCAGCGTAGCCCCAACACGGACTAGCGGCTCCTACAATGAGCAGTTCTTC
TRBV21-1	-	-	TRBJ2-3	CASSKVAGGPGDTQYF	TGTGCCAGCAGCAAAGTAGCGGGAGGGCCTGGAGATACGCAGTATTTT
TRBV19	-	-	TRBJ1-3	CASSMDSLSGNTIYF	TGTGCCAGTAGTATGGACAGCCTCTCTGGAAACACCATATATTTT
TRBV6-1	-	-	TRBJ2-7	CASSEIARTYEQYF	TGTGCCAGCAGTGAAATAGCGCGTACCTACGAGCAGTACTTC
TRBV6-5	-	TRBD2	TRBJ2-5	CASSLVAGVGETQYF	TGTGCCAGCAGTCTCGTAGCGGGAGTCGGGGAGACCCAGTACTTC
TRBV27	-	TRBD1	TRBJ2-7	CASSPGGTGYYEQYF	TGTGCCAGCAGTCCAGGGGGGACAGGGTATTACGAGCAGTACTTC
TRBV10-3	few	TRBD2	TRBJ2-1	CATSWTSGRTSLNEQFF	TGTGCCACTTCCTGGACTAGCGGGAGGACTTCCTTAAATGAGCAGTTCTTC
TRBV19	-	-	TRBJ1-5	CASNIGNQPQHF	TGTGCCAGTAACATTGGCAATCAGCCCCAGCATTTT
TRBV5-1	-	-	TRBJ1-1	CASTLGGNTEAFF	TGCGCCAGCACTCTCGGAGGGAACACTGAAGCTTTCTTT